The next 30 T cell receptor beta chains were all read from a single sample in a study of T cell changes during pregnancy in multiple sclerosis. Sequencing was performed with immunoSEQ multiplex PCR; in TCRdb, only in-frame clones are kept and a portion is missing. This table holds more than 90,000 clones, about 90% found once. The sequencing here drew on peripheral blood, taken in the third trimester of pregnancy. Every receptor here comes from a female donor with multiple sclerosis, enrolled in a pregnancy study.

V is TRBV11-1 and J is TRBJ1-6, with 7 bases that match TRBD1. CDR1 is SGHAT and CDR2 is FQDESV in the germline V gene (reference sequence). The V segment lost 2 bases and the J segment 6 bases; nucleotides outside the gene matches: 1. The CDR3 runs to 14 residues. The CDR3 nucleotides are TGTGCCAGCAGCTTAACAGGGGCTAATTCACCCCTCCACTTT. The encoded protein is CASSLTGANSPLHF.

The chain employs TRBV5-1 and TRBJ2-2; 11 bases match TRBD1. Unmatched junction bases numbered 7, after V lost 4 bases and J lost 5 bases. Germline loops: CDR1 SGHRS, CDR2 YFSETQ. The length of the CDR3 is 16 residues. The CDR3 loop reads CASSTGGTGGTGELFF. CDR3 DNA: TGCGCCAGCAGCACTGGCGGGACAGGGGGAACCGGGGAGCTGTTTTTT.

The chain carries TRBV27 and TRBJ2-1, with 11 positions matching TRBD2. Germline-derived CDR1 and CDR2 are MNHEY and SMNVEV (reference sequence). The length of the CDR3 is 14 residues. V lost 5 bases, J lost 15 bases, and 12 bases stayed unmatched. The CDR3, as DNA: TGTGCCAGCAGTCCGGGACTAGCGGCCTCTCCCCCGTTCTTC. It is translated as CASSPGLAASPPFF.

The V gene is TRBV5-1, the J gene TRBJ1-1; D uncertain. The length of the CDR3 is 16 residues. Germline V gene sequence: CDR1 SGHRS, CDR2 YFSETQ. The V end was cut by 3 bases, the J end by 0 bases, with 15 bases between. The CDR3 nucleotides read TGCGCCAGCAGCTCAACCCTCAGTTCATTGAACACTGAAGCTTTCTTT. Its protein product is CASSSTLSSLNTEAFF.

The gene calls are TRBV5-6 and TRBJ1-1, with TRBD1 as a possible D gene (6 bases). The CDR3 extends over 14 amino acids. The germline V gene has CDR1 SGHDT and CDR2 YYEEEE. Trimming removed 1 base at V and 1 base at J, with 8 bases between. The CDR3 sequence: CASSLTGTNTEAFF. The CDR3 DNA follows: TGTGCCAGCAGCTTGACAGGGACGAACACTGAAGCTTTCTTT.

The chain couples TRBV9 to TRBJ2-1; TRBD2 matches at 7 bases. Germline CDR1 is SGDLS and CDR2 is YYNGEE. The V segment lost 2 bases and the J segment 7 bases; nucleotides outside the gene matches: 9. The CDR3 length is 15 residues. The CDR3 sequence: CASSVRGEDWNEQFF. The CDR3, as DNA: TGTGCCAGCAGCGTTCGGGGGGAAGACTGGAATGAGCAGTTCTTC.

The V call is TRBV19, the J call TRBJ1-4; 10 nucleotides line up with TRBD1. Germline V gives CDR1 LNHDA, CDR2 SQIVND (reference sequence). This CDR3 has 16 amino acids. Trimming cost V 6 bases and J 3 bases; bases outside gene matches: 7. Here the CDR3 DNA reads TGTGCCAGTAGCCACCCGGGACAGGGGCCTAATGAAAAACTGTTTTTT. As protein: CASSHPGQGPNEKLFF.

The CDR3 is CASTTGQAYEQYF. The CDR3 nucleotides read TGTGCCAGCACTACAGGACAGGCCTACGAGCAGTACTTC. This chain links TRBV5-4 with TRBJ2-7, with TRBD1 matching over 7 bases. Germline CDR1 reads SGHNT; CDR2 reads YYREEE (reference sequence). V was clipped by 6 bases and J by 2 bases; unmatched bases: 5. CDR3 length equals 13 residues.

This rearrangement joins TRBV5-6 to TRBJ1-4; 9 positions match TRBD1. CDR3 length: 16 amino acids. The J segment lost 4 bases and the V segment lost 4 bases, leaving 8 bases of the junction unmatched. Germline loops: CDR1 SGHDT, CDR2 YYEEEE. The CDR3 region is CASSLGTGLNNEKLFF. The CDR3 DNA follows: TGTGCCAGCAGCCTAGGGACAGGGCTTAATAATGAAAAACTGTTTTTT.

This chain joins TRBV27 and TRBJ2-1, with a tentative D call TRBD1 (6 bases). Germline lookup yields CDR1 MNHEY and CDR2 SMNVEV (reference sequence). The CDR3 is 13 residues long. The germline V and J ends were trimmed by 5 bases and 2 bases, with 7 bases remaining between them. The CDR3 DNA sequence: TGTGCCAGCAGTCAGGGGACCTACAATGAGCAGTTCTTC. It specifies CASSQGTYNEQFF.

The chain has TRBV27 and TRBJ1-2, with a possible D match to TRBD1 (6 bases). The CDR3 extends over 16 amino acids. Trimming removed 5 bases at V and 2 bases at J, with 18 bases between. In germline, CDR1 is MNHEY, CDR2 SMNVEV (reference sequence). DNA for the CDR3: TGTGCCAGCAGTCCCTTTGGGGGGGCCCTAAACTATGGCTACACCTTC. Translated: CASSPFGGALNYGYTF.

The CDR3, as DNA: TGTGCCAGCAGCTTAGCTCACAGCAACTATGGCTACACCTTC. Protein product: CASSLAHSNYGYTF. The chain uses TRBV11-2 and TRBJ1-2; D is ambiguous. Germline V gene sequence: CDR1 SGHAT, CDR2 FQNNGV. Trimming stripped 1 base from V and 2 bases from J, with 8 bases between. The CDR3 is 14 amino acids. Looking up the rest from reference TRBV11-2 and TRBJ1-2 gives the full variable domain: EAGVAQSPRYKIIEKRQSVAFWCNPISGHATLYWYQQILGQGPKLLIQFQNNGVVDDSQLPKDRFSAERLKGVDSTLKIQPAKLEDSAVYLCASSLAHSNYGYTFGSGTRLTVV.

V and J are TRBV7-2 and TRBJ2-2, with D possibly being TRBD1 (6 bases). This CDR3 is built from 15 residues. Germline values: CDR1 SGHTA, CDR2 FQGNSA. Trimming stripped 3 bases from V and 5 bases from J, with 13 bases between. The CDR3 reads CASSFDRFRTGELFF. Written as DNA, the CDR3 is TGTGCCAGCAGCTTCGACAGGTTCAGGACCGGGGAGCTGTTTTTT.

This clone has just one count. The chain joins TRBV9 to TRBJ1-2; D may be TRBD1 (6 bases). Germline V gene data show CDR1 as SGDLS and CDR2 as YYNGEE. The CDR3 is 14 amino acids. Trimming left V 3 bases short and J 4 bases short, with 13 bases between. In DNA, the CDR3 is TGTGCCAGCAGCGAAAGGGACATCTTCTATGGCTACACCTTC. Translation gives CASSERDIFYGYTF.

This chain uses TRBV27 with TRBJ2-1; 11 nucleotides align to TRBD2. CDR1 is MNHEY and CDR2 is SMNVEV in the germline V gene (reference sequence). The ends lost 2 bases at V and 15 bases at J; junction bases unmatched: 6. CDR3 length: 13 amino acids. Written as DNA, the CDR3 is TGTGCCAGCAGTTTACTAGCGGGAGGAAACCCGTTCTTC. Translated: CASSLLAGGNPFF.

The genes are TRBV5-6 and TRBJ1-2, with 8 bases lining up with TRBD1. This CDR3 contains 15 residues. J gave up 12 bases and V 3 bases, and 16 bases lay outside the gene matches. Germline V gene lookup returns CDR1 SGHDT and CDR2 YYEEEE. The CDR3 is CASSYPDRGIMFDTF. As DNA, the CDR3 is TGTGCCAGCAGCTATCCTGACAGGGGTATTATGTTTGACACCTTC.

The chain carries TRBV30 and TRBJ1-1; D might be TRBD1 (5 bases). CDR3 length equals 12 residues. V was trimmed by 5 bases and J by 4 bases, leaving 11 bases between them. Germline lookup yields CDR1 GTSNPN and CDR2 SVGIG (reference sequence). CDR3 DNA: TGTGCCTGGGGGGAAAGGGGCACTGAAGCTTTCTTT. Translating it yields CAWGERGTEAFF.

The J gene is TRBJ1-3, the V gene TRBV6-4; possibly TRBD1 for D (5 bases). The CDR3 runs 18 residues. Germline CDR1 MRHNA, CDR2 SNTAGT. Between the trimmed V and J ends, which lost 1 base and 0 bases, there was a span of 16 bases. CDR3 protein: CASSDWRGPGLSGNTIYF. Here the CDR3 DNA reads TGTGCCAGCAGTGACTGGAGGGGTCCAGGGCTCTCTGGAAACACCATATATTTT.

Written as DNA, the CDR3 is TGTGCCAGCAGGACAGGGGGCAATCAGCCCCAGCATTTT. This sequence encodes CASRTGGNQPQHF. The chain carries TRBV28 and TRBJ1-5; 8 nucleotides match TRBD1. The CDR3 is 13 amino acids. Per germline, CDR1 MDHEN and CDR2 SYDVKM. The trim removed 6 bases at V and 2 bases at J, leaving 0 bases unmatched.

This chain uses TRBV6-1 with TRBJ2-2; maybe TRBD2 (5 bases). V lost 0 bases, J lost 3 bases, and 11 bases lay in between. Looked up from germline, CDR1 is MNHNS and CDR2 is SASEGT. The CDR3 totals 16 residues. Written as DNA, the CDR3 is TGTGCCAGCAGTGAAGCAGAGGGATCGGACACCGGGGAGCTGTTTTTT. Translation gives CASSEAEGSDTGELFF.

The J gene is TRBJ2-7, the V gene TRBV18; D ambiguous. Germline V lookup: CDR1 KGHSH, CDR2 LQKENI. CDR3 length: 12 residues. Deletions cut 6 bases from V and 3 bases from J, with 9 bases between. In nucleotides, the CDR3 is TGTGCCAGCTCGCTACCGCTCTACGAGCAGTACTTC. It specifies CASSLPLYEQYF.

This clone was seen just once. The chain uses TRBV27 and TRBJ2-7, with D possibly TRBD2 on 7 matching bases. CDR1 is MNHEY, CDR2 SMNVEV, per germline (reference sequence). V was clipped by 5 bases and J by 2 bases, with 13 bases between them. This CDR3 is built from 14 residues. The CDR3 bases are TGTGCCAGCAGTCGGCGGGGGCAGGCCTACGAGCAGTACTTC. It translates to CASSRRGQAYEQYF.

This chain uses TRBV4-1 with TRBJ2-1, with 9 bases matching TRBD2. Losses at the gene ends were 3 bases for V and 10 bases for J; bases not matched to a gene: 4. The CDR3 loop spans 13 amino acids. The germline gives CDR1 MGHRA, CDR2 YSYEKL. CDR3 DNA sequence: TGCGCCAGCAGCCACACCCTAGCGGGAGAGCAGTTCTTC. This encodes CASSHTLAGEQFF.

V gene TRBV6-6 combines with J gene TRBJ1-2, with 7 bases identical to TRBD1. The CDR3 totals 14 residues. J was trimmed by 4 bases and V by 2 bases; bases with no gene match: 4. CDR1 is MNHNY and CDR2 is SVGAGI in the germline V gene (reference sequence). CDR3 DNA: TGTGCCAGCAGTTACGAGGGGGCGGGCTATGGCTACACCTTC. Amino acids: CASSYEGAGYGYTF.

The chain uses TRBV2 and TRBJ2-3; D might be TRBD2 (5 bases). This CDR3 contains 13 residues. V was trimmed by 1 base and J by 6 bases, leaving 8 bases between them. The germline gives CDR1 SNHLY, CDR2 FYNNEI. CDR3 nucleotide sequence: TGTGCCAGCAGTGAAGAGAGGGCGGATACGCAGTATTTT. Translated: CASSEERADTQYF. The full variable domain, rest sourced from reference TRBV2 and TRBJ2-3, is EPEVTQTPSHQVTQMGQEVILRCVPISNHLYFYWYRQILGQKVEFLVSFYNNEISEKSEIFDDQFSVERPDGSNFTLKIRSTKLEDSAMYFCASSEERADTQYFGPGTRLTVL.

The rearrangement links TRBV7-9 to TRBJ1-4; possibly TRBD1 for D (5 bases). V was trimmed by 4 bases and J by 6 bases, leaving 18 bases between them. Germline V gene data show CDR1 as SEHNR and CDR2 as FQNEAQ (reference sequence). The CDR3 totals 16 residues. The CDR3: CASSSNTGLAHEKLFF. CDR3 nucleotide sequence: TGTGCCAGCAGCTCTAATACAGGATTAGCCCATGAAAAACTGTTTTTT. The full variable domain, rest sourced from reference TRBV7-9 and TRBJ1-4, is DTGVSQNPRHKITKRGQNVTFRCDPISEHNRLYWYRQTLGQGPEFLTYFQNEAQLEKSRLLSDRFSAERPKGSFSTLEIQRTEQGDSAMYLCASSSNTGLAHEKLFFGSGTQLSVL.

The chain has TRBV18 and TRBJ1-3, with D maybe TRBD1 (6 bases). The V and J ends lost 2 bases and 0 bases respectively, with 11 bases between them. In germline, CDR1 is KGHSH, CDR2 LQKENI. The CDR3 runs 16 residues. In nucleotides, the CDR3 is TGTGCCAGCTCACCAGGACAGATCCTCTCTGGAAACACCATATATTTT. Translation gives CASSPGQILSGNTIYF.

This clone has only one observation. CDR3 sequence: CASSHSGGNTGELFF. The CDR3 DNA sequence: TGTGCCAGCAGCCATAGCGGGGGGAACACCGGGGAGCTGTTTTTT. The J gene is TRBJ2-2, the V gene TRBV11-3; TRBD2 agrees at 9 bases. CDR3 length: 15 amino acids. V shed 5 bases and J 1 base; nucleotides not matched to a gene: 2. CDR1 and CDR2 (germline): SGHNT, YENEEA.

V usage is TRBV7-3 and J usage is TRBJ1-1; TRBD1 aligns across 8 bases. The CDR3 has 13 amino acids. The trim removed 4 bases at V and 4 bases at J, leaving 2 bases unmatched. CDR1 SGHTA and CDR2 FQGTGA come from the germline V gene. CDR3 nucleotides: TGTGCCAGCAGCTCGGACAGGGTCACTGAAGCTTTCTTT. The encoded protein is CASSSDRVTEAFF.

The gene calls are TRBV29-1 and TRBJ2-4; D may be TRBD1 (5 bases). The germline V gene has CDR1 SQVTM and CDR2 ANQGSEA. The germline V and J ends were trimmed by 4 bases and 1 base, with 11 bases remaining between them. The CDR3 sequence is 14 residues long. This CDR3 reads CSVARAPAKNIQYF. Written as DNA, the CDR3 is TGCAGCGTTGCCAGGGCCCCCGCCAAAAACATTCAGTACTTC. The entire variable domain, with the rest obtained from reference TRBV29-1 and TRBJ2-4, is as follows: SAVISQKPSRDICQRGTSLTIQCQVDSQVTMMFWYRQQPGQSLTLIATANQGSEATYESGFVIDKFPISRPNLTFSTLTVSNMSPEDSSIYLCSVARAPAKNIQYFGAGTRLSVL.